The entry that follows covers one TCR beta chain sequence. The clone's antigen remains unknown. The sample holds no much larger clone one base away, and base qualities are not on file. This entry is derived from a study of T cell responses to AZD1222 COVID-19 vaccine (dated by TCRdb to the early 2020s). In the study overall: A total of over 230 trial participants underwent TCR sequencing, of whom roughly 210 received two doses of AZD1222 and some 26 received two doses of the MenACWY control vaccine. Trial participants were enrolled into age subgroups of 18-55, 56-69 and 70-plus years, which contained approximately 150, 30 and 60 TCR-sequenced participants, respectively. Points the paper makes about the study in general: The whole spike protein was spanned by vaccine-associated CD4 TCRs, and dominant responses were seen in regions 160-218 and 743-854. Spike-specific TCR breadth and depth rose significantly after two AZD1222 doses compared with day 0 and with MenACWY recipients. Because no day 14 peak-response samples were available, repertoires were characterized only after the peak T cell response. Conclusions about previously exposed vaccinees were limited because only five to seven AZD1222 recipients were SARS-CoV-2 seropositive at baseline. Participants were mostly white British and included more females than males, and it was suggested by the authors that clonal diversity may have been underestimated. Epitopes outside the regions mutated in the B.1.351 and B.1.1.7 variants were reportedly recognized by nearly half of the unique spike-specific TCRs. In the small 56-69-year group, the increase in depth fell short of significance, most likely because of low power.

Sample time point, as interpreted from the label and publication: about 28 days (+/-7) after the second vaccine dose. The intended sense of this specimen's treatment or condition label: meningococcal conjugate vaccine given as trial control. Samples from vaccinated people were obtained from the UK trials COV001 and COV002, which included a single-blind randomized controlled phase 2/3 trial of AZD1222 (ChAdOx1 nCoV-19) in healthy adults. Trial participant PBMC samples were collected at day 0 and day 28 after the second dose for TCRbeta chain sequencing. The CDR3 regions of human TCRbeta chains were subjected to immunosequencing. The authors processed their data as follows. TCRs in the repertoires were matched against a reference library of SARS-CoV-2-specific TCRs that had been generated with the MIRA antigen-specificity platform. Breadth was defined as the fraction of unique TCRs that were SARS-CoV-2-associated, and depth was defined as the fraction of total T cells that were SARS-CoV-2-associated. Using the MIRA data, each spike-specific TCR was mapped to the spike region that the TCR reacts to and placed in a CD4 or CD8 class. Log10-transformed breadth and depth values were compared by one-way ANOVA with Sidak's multiple comparisons tests. TCRdb holds this immuneACCESS table with in-frame rearrangements only. Some clones are missing; in checked studies, unresolved V genes explain under half, and the rest has no known cause. V, J and clone size are taken as reported in that table, and D and trimming were inferred from the DNA itself. This sample gives 130,000 to 150,000 clones in total; over 75% of them show up just once. The ten biggest clones cover under 7% of the sample.

Trimming takes 3 bases from V and 7 bases from J, and the germline ends sit 12 bases apart. Counted from cysteine to phenylalanine, this CDR3 has 13 amino acids. The kept DNA is CDR3 alone, 39 bases in frame from the first base. In this chain, TRBV12-3 or TRBV12-4 is recombined with TRBJ1-2; TRBD1 is perhaps the D gene, given 6 matching bases. The origin of this receptor is an adult who received the MenACWY meningococcal vaccine as a control. The material sequenced was peripheral blood, taken 28 days after the second dose of the MenACWY control vaccine. The sequenced DNA: TGTGCCAGCAGTTTGGGGGGGGCAAGTGGCTACACCTTC. It encodes CASSLGGASGYTF.